This is a list of T cell receptor beta chains from one sample in a study of shared clonotypes between healthy human individuals. The data were produced by immunoSEQ multiplex PCR, yet TCRdb's version contains in-frame clones alone and is incomplete. The sample contains hundreds of thousands of clones, roughly 80% of which appear only once. Material for sequencing was PBMCs. Receptor source: a woman in her thirties or forties in good health. Some clones in this sample may be carry-over from other donors' samples. Each CDR3 is given with its conserved first and last residue.

cdr3_aa,v_call
CASSFRVNYEQYF,TRBV28
CASSLALGNTEAFF,TRBV7-9
CASSRTDRSYEQYF,TRBV6-5
CASRPGGENTIYF,TRBV6-6
CASSRTSGSYEQYF,TRBV5-1
CASSRTGNNYGYTF,TRBV28
CSVGPAGGYTF,TRBV29-1
CASSGTLNTEAFF,TRBV6-6
CSVEVGNSGNTIYF,TRBV29-1
CASSLVSSGSPIQYF,TRBV5-1
CASSESRSYEQYF,TRBV6-1
CASTTLLGYSGRPSYNEQFF,TRBV18
CASSPSGRLTDTQYF,TRBV9
CASLGQNTEAFF,TRBV28
CASSLRLQDRSYNEQFF,TRBV5-5
CASRTGVMNTEAFF,TRBV5-1
CASSLALRQETQYF,TRBV5-1
CAITPRQGAGELFF,TRBV10-3
CASSSKMGPYEQYF,TRBV7-2
CASSETGVGLTGELFF,TRBV2
CAWSTSRVSAGELFF,TRBV30
CARSFRGQGNEVQETQYF,TRBV5-3
CASSLTPGTAPYNEQFF,TRBV5-1
CASSPRGQGLPDTQYF,TRBV18
CASSLGGGRALRYNEQFF,TRBV7-2
CASSPSGGNIQYF,TRBV10-1
CASSDNYGYTF,TRBV9
CASSSRLHEQYF,TRBV7-8
CASSSRLAGSQETQYF,TRBV13